This T cell receptor beta chain was identified during a study of early T cells in non-severe SARS-CoV-2 infection. One entry per CDR3 protein, called by TCRdb with MiXCR from the 5' RACE reads. The table lists 40,000 to 55,000 distinct CDR3 sequences, 12% of them singletons. Trimming pared 5 bases from V and 4 bases from J, leaving 8 bases between. CDR3 length: 12 amino acids. Germline V lookup: CDR1 MDHEN, CDR2 SYDVKM. This receptor was obtained from an adult who was a healthcare worker with PCR-confirmed SARS-CoV-2 infection or an uninfected control (not recorded which). This chain links TRBV28 with TRBJ2-5; D not certain. The specimen was whole blood. As DNA, the CDR3 is TGTGCCAGCAGTCTGTACGGAGAGACCCAGTACTTC. Translated: CASSLYGETQYF.